The present T cell receptor (beta chain) was sequenced within a study of human T cells and chemical hapten exposure. The time point here: patch test 2, 6 weeks after DPC sensitization. Treatment meaning: therapeutic diphenylcyclopropenone sensitization with weekly scalp DPC. V lost 3 bases to trimming and J lost 5 bases; unmatched junction nucleotides: 8. Germline V CDR1 and CDR2: LNHDA, SQIVND (reference sequence). The CDR3 loop spans 16 amino acids. General observations from the study: Against controls, expanded TCRs gave rise to significantly more large CDR3 similarity clusters.

Authors' processing steps: Per sample, the median was around 100,000 TCRs, with values from around 20,000 to 690,000. TCRdb reanalysed the RACE reads using MiXCR and keeps one entry per CDR3 protein. Here the V and J calls rest on TCRdb's processing, not on the authors' analysis. The sample gives about 84,000 distinct CDR3 sequences, more than 9% of which show up once; around 4.7% is in the top ten. This clonotype has just a few counts. Its target is not known. The clonotype comes from a woman in her fifties or sixties with alopecia areata. Some clones in this sample may be carry-over from other donors' samples. V gene TRBV19 combines with J gene TRBJ2-1; 9 bases are shared with TRBD2. The sequenced sample was whole blood, obtained in connection with sensitization to the hapten diphenylcyclopropenone (DPC). CDR3 in amino acids: CASSISLAGVNNEQFF. The CDR3 nucleotides read TGTGCCAGTAGTATTTCATTAGCGGGAGTTAACAATGAGCAGTTCTTC.